Listed below are T cell receptor beta chains from one sample, sequenced in a study of T cells in Graves' hyperthyroidism and ophthalmopathy. TCRdb fed the multiplex PCR reads into MiXCR, producing one record per CDR3 protein. Of some 490,000 distinct CDR3 sequences in the sample, 22% were seen once. The sequencing input was blood. The receptors derive from a woman in her 70s with Graves' ophthalmopathy. CDR3s include the opening cysteine and the closing phenylalanine or tryptophan. D genes are given only for firm matches. Rows may omit the clone size; those that give it use once, few, many or a size class.

>NA|TRBJ1-5|NA|TRBV28
TGTGCCAGCAGTTTCGCAGGGCTTTCTAGCAATCAGCCCCAGCATTTT
CASSFAGLSSNQPQHF
>TRBD2|TRBJ2-7|few|TRBV29-1
TGCAGCGTTGCTAGCGGAGCCTACGAGCAGTACTTC
CSVASGAYEQYF
>NA|TRBJ1-2|few|TRBV10-3
TGTGCCATCAGTGCAGTCGACAGCGCTAACTATGGCTACACCTTC
CAISAVDSANYGYTF
>NA|TRBJ2-7|many|TRBV29-1
TGCAGCGTTGGGGACCTCTACGAGCAGTACTTC
CSVGDLYEQYF
>NA|TRBJ2-1|NA|TRBV5-6
TGTGCCAGCAGCTTGCTGACGGGAGTTGGCTACAATGAGCAGTTCTTC
CASSLLTGVGYNEQFF
>NA|TRBJ1-2|NA|TRBV7-9
TGTGCCAGCAGCTTCCGTAGTTCGGGCTACACCTTC
CASSFRSSGYTF
>NA|TRBJ1-5|few|TRBV7-9
TGTGCCAGCAGCTTAACGGGGGTCGCCCAGCCCCAGCATTTT
CASSLTGVAQPQHF
>NA|TRBJ1-1|NA|TRBV30
TGTGCCTGGAGTGTAACGACTGAAGCTTTCTTT
CAWSVTTEAFF
>TRBD1|TRBJ1-2|many|TRBV12-3/TRBV12-4
TGTGCCAGCAGAAACGACAGGGGGGATGGCTACACCTTC
CASRNDRGDGYTF
>NA|TRBJ1-6|many|TRBV12-3/TRBV12-4
TGTGCCAGCAGTGTGACAGGATCGCGTTCACCCCTCCACTTT
CASSVTGSRSPLHF
>NA|TRBJ2-1|many|TRBV2
TGTGCCAGCAGTCCGGACCGTGGATACAATGAGCAGTTCTTC
CASSPDRGYNEQFF
>TRBD1|TRBJ1-5|many|TRBV6-1
TGTGCCAGCAGTACAGGGGGTGGAAGTCAGCCCCAGCATTTT
CASSTGGGSQPQHF
>NA|TRBJ1-2|few|TRBV24-1
TGTGCCACCAGTGATCCGACCTATGGCTACACCTTC
CATSDPTYGYTF
>TRBD1|TRBJ2-3|NA|TRBV18
TGTGCCAGCTCCCGCATCGGGACAGGGTCCGTTACAGATACGCAGTATTTT
CASSRIGTGSVTDTQYF
>NA|TRBJ1-1|NA|TRBV11-2
TGTGCCAGCAGCCGATCGGGATTTATGAACACTGAAGCTTTCTTT
CASSRSGFMNTEAFF
>NA|TRBJ2-6|few|TRBV6-2/TRBV6-3
TGTGCCAGCAGTACTTGGACTTTCCCCTCTGGGGCCAACGTCCTGACTTTC
CASSTWTFPSGANVLTF
>NA|TRBJ2-7|NA|TRBV5-1
TGCGCCAGCAAATTGGATCCCTACGAGCAGTACTTC
CASKLDPYEQYF
>NA|TRBJ1-1|NA|TRBV6-1
TGTGCCAGCAGCAACACTCCAGGGTCTGAAGCTTTCTTT
CASSNTPGSEAFF
>TRBD1|TRBJ2-2|NA|TRBV9
TGTGCCAGCAGCCTTGGACAGGGGTTAACCGGGGAGCTGTTTTTT
CASSLGQGLTGELFF
>NA|TRBJ2-1|NA|TRBV4-1
TGCGCCAGCAGCCAAGTGGTGGGAGCGAGGCCTGAGCAGTTCTTC
CASSQVVGARPEQFF
>NA|TRBJ2-7|few|TRBV9
TGTGCCAGCAGCGTCTCCTCGACGGATTCCTACGAGCAGTACTTC
CASSVSSTDSYEQYF
>TRBD1|TRBJ1-2|NA|TRBV12-5
TGTGCTAGTGGTATCGACAGGGGATTCTATGGCTACACCTTC
CASGIDRGFYGYTF
>TRBD1|TRBJ2-7|NA|TRBV6-1
TGTGCCAGCATAATCGGACAGGGTTTCCACGAGCAGTACTTC
CASIIGQGFHEQYF
>NA|TRBJ2-3|NA|TRBV5-1
TGCGCCAGCAGCCCCACCTTCGGTGGGGGGATAAGGAATACGCAGTATTTT
CASSPTFGGGIRNTQYF
>NA|TRBJ1-2|NA|TRBV19
TGTGCCAGTAGTATAGCCGGATTGGGCTATGGCTACACCTTC
CASSIAGLGYGYTF
>NA|TRBJ1-2|NA|TRBV20-1
TGCAGTGCTAGGTCCCATCCTGGCTACACCTTC
CSARSHPGYTF
>NA|TRBJ1-1|NA|TRBV20-1
TGCAGTGCGTACGACGGTACACCAAAAAACACTGAAGCTTTCTTT
CSAYDGTPKNTEAFF
>NA|TRBJ1-3|once|TRBV28
TGTGCCAGCAGTTTATGGTCCCAGTCTCCTGGAAACACCATATATTTT
CASSLWSQSPGNTIYF
>TRBD1|TRBJ2-1|NA|TRBV11-2
TGTGCCAGCAGCTCAATAAAGACAGGGCCTCACAATGAGCAGTTCTTC
CASSSIKTGPHNEQFF
>NA|TRBJ1-1|few|TRBV12-5
TGTGCTAGTGGTACCCCCCGACAGTTGCTGAACACTGAAGCTTTCTTT
CASGTPRQLLNTEAFF
>TRBD1|TRBJ1-5|many|TRBV12-3/TRBV12-4
TGTGCCAGCAGGGAGGGACAGGGGGCGGGTGGCAATCAGCCCCAGCATTTT
CASREGQGAGGNQPQHF
>NA|TRBJ1-1|NA|TRBV30
TGTGCCTGGAGTACAACAGAGGGGACTGAAGCTTTCTTT
CAWSTTEGTEAFF
>TRBD1|TRBJ1-2|NA|TRBV6-1
TGTGCCAGCAGCCGGGACAGAGAACCTAACTATGGCTACACCTTC
CASSRDREPNYGYTF
>NA|TRBJ2-5|many|TRBV10-3
TGTGCCATCAGTGATGGCATCCCTCCAGAGACCCAGTACTTC
CAISDGIPPETQYF
>TRBD1|TRBJ2-7|many|TRBV7-2
TGTGCCAGCAGCTCCGGGACAGGGGTAACCGAGCAGTACTTC
CASSSGTGVTEQYF
>NA|TRBJ1-5|few|TRBV18
TGTGCCAGCTCACCACCGGGGGCGGGACAGCCCCAGCATTTT
CASSPPGAGQPQHF
>TRBD2|TRBJ2-3|few|TRBV7-2
TGTGCCAGCAGCCATCGAAGGGGACTAGCGGCTCGGGAGACAGATACGCAGTATTTT
CASSHRRGLAARETDTQYF
>NA|TRBJ1-1|many|TRBV11-2
TGTGCCAGCAGCTCCCAGGTCACTGAAGCTTTCTTT
CASSSQVTEAFF
>NA|TRBJ1-2|NA|TRBV11-1
TGTGCCAGCAGCTTGCACGGCGGCTATGGCTACACCTTC
CASSLHGGYGYTF
>TRBD2|TRBJ2-7|few|TRBV19
TGTGCCAGTAGTACCCTAGCGGGAGGGAAATACGAGCAGTACTTC
CASSTLAGGKYEQYF
>NA|TRBJ2-5|NA|TRBV7-8
TGTGCCAGCAGAGCGACTAGTTGGGAGACCCAGTACTTC
CASRATSWETQYF
>NA|TRBJ2-5|few|TRBV7-8
TGTGCCAGCAGCTTAGGAGGGAGAGAGAGAGAGACCCAGTACTTC
CASSLGGRERETQYF
>NA|TRBJ1-3|NA|TRBV20-1
TGCAGTGCTAGAGTGGGCAGCTCTGGAAACACCATATATTTT
CSARVGSSGNTIYF
>NA|TRBJ1-1|few|TRBV3-1
TGTGCCAGCAGCCAAGGACACTCGTTGAACACTGAAGCTTTCTTT
CASSQGHSLNTEAFF
>NA|TRBJ1-1|NA|TRBV30
TGTGCCTGGAGTGTGGGGTTCACTGAAGCTTTCTTT
CAWSVGFTEAFF
>TRBD2|TRBJ2-3|NA|TRBV5-1
TGCGCCAGCAGCCTAATAGCGGGAGACGGCACAGATACGCAGTATTTT
CASSLIAGDGTDTQYF
>TRBD1|TRBJ1-2|NA|TRBV11-2
TGTGCCAGCGCCTTCCGGACAGGTCCCTATGGCTACACCTTC
CASAFRTGPYGYTF
>NA|TRBJ2-7|NA|TRBV29-1
TGCAGCGTTGGACTCTTGGGGGCTGGCGAGCAGTACTTC
CSVGLLGAGEQYF
>NA|TRBJ2-7|NA|TRBV6-1
TGTGCCAGCACCGAGGCACAGTCCTACATCTACGAGCAGTACTTC
CASTEAQSYIYEQYF